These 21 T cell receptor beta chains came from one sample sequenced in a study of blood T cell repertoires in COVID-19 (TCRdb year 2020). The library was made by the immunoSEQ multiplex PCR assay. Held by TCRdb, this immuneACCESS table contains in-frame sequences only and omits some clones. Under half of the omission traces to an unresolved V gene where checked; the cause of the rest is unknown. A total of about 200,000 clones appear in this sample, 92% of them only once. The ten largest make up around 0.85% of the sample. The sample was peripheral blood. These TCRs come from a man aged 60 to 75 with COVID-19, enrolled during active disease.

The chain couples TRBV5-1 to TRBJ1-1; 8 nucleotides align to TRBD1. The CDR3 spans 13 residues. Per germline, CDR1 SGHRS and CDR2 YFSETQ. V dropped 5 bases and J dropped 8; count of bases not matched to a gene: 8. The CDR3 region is CASRGGQAREAFF. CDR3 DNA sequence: TGCGCCAGCAGGGGGGGACAGGCTCGGGAAGCTTTCTTT.

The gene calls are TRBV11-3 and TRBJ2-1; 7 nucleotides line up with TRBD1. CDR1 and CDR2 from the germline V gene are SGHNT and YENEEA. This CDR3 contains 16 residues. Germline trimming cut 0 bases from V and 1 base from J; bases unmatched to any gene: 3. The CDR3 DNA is TGTGCCAGCAGCTTAGAAGGGACAGTTTCCTACAATGAGCAGTTCTTC. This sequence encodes CASSLEGTVSYNEQFF.

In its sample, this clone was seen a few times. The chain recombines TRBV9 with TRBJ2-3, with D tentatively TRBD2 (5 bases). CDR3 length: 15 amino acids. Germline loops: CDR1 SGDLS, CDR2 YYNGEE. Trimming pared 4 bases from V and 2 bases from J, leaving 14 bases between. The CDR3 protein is CASSPGLRNTDTQYF. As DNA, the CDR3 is TGTGCCAGCAGCCCAGGACTGCGAAACACAGATACGCAGTATTTT.

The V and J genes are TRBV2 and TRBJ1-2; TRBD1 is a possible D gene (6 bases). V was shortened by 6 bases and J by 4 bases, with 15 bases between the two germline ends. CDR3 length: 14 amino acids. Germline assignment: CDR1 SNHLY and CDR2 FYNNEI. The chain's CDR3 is CASRRPGDRYGYTF. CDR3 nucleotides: TGTGCCAGCAGACGGCCAGGGGATCGCTATGGCTACACCTTC.

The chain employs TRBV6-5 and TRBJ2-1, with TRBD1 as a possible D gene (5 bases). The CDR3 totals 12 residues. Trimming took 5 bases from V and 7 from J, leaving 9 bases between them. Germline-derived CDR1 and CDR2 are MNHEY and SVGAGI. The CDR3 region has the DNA TGTGCCAGCAGTAGGGGAAAGAATGAGCAGTTCTTC. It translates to CASSRGKNEQFF.

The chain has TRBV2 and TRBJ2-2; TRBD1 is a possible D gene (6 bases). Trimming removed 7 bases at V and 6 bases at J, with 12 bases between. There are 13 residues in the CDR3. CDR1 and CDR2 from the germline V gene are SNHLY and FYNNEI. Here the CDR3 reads CASKTTGPGELFF. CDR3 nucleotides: TGTGCCAGCAAAACTACAGGGCCCGGGGAGCTGTTTTTT.

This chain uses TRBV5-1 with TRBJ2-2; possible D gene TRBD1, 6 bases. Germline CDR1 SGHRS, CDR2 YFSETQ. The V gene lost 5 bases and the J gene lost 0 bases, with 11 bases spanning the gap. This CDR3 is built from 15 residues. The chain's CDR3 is CASRWTAANTGELFF. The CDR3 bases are TGCGCCAGCAGATGGACAGCCGCGAACACCGGGGAGCTGTTTTTT.

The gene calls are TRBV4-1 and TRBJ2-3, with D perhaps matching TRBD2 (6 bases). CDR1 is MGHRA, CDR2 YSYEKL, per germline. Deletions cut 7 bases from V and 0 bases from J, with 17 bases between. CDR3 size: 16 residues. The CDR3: CASKDGSGSSTDTQYF. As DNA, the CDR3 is TGCGCCAGCAAAGATGGTAGCGGTTCTAGCACAGATACGCAGTATTTT.

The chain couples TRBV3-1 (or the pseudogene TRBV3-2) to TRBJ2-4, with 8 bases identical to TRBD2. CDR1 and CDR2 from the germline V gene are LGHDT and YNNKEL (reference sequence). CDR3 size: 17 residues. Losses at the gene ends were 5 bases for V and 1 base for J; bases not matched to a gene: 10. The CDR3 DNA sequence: TGTGCCAGCAGCTCAAATGACGGGACTAGGGCCAAAAACATTCAGTACTTC. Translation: CASSSNDGTRAKNIQYF.

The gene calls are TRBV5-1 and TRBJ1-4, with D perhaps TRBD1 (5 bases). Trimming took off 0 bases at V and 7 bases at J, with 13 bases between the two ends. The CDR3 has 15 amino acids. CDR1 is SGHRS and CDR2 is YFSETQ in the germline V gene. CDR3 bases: TGCGCCAGCAGCTTGGCCGGCAGGGAAACTGAAAAACTGTTTTTT. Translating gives CASSLAGRETEKLFF.

In DNA, the CDR3 is TGTGCCAGCAGCTTATTCACAGCCATGAACACTGAAGCTTTCTTT. Encoded protein: CASSLFTAMNTEAFF. The chain is built from TRBV7-2 and TRBJ1-1, with D unclear. This CDR3 is 15 amino acids long. CDR1 is SGHTA and CDR2 is FQGNSA in the germline V gene. V was clipped by 2 bases and J by 0 bases, with 10 bases between them. Supplemented by reference TRBV7-2 and TRBJ1-1, the full variable domain reads GAGVSQSPSNKVTEKGKDVELRCDPISGHTALYWYRQSLGQGLEFLIYFQGNSAPDKSGLPSDRFSAERTGGSVSTLTIQRTQQEDSAVYLCASSLFTAMNTEAFFGQGTRLTVV.

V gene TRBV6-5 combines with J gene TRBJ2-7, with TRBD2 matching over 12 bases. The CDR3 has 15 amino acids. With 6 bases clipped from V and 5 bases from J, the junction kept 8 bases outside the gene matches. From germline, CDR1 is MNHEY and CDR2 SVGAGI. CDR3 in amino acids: CASSPTSGRSHEQYF. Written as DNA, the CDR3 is TGTGCCAGCAGCCCGACTAGCGGGAGAAGCCACGAGCAGTACTTC.

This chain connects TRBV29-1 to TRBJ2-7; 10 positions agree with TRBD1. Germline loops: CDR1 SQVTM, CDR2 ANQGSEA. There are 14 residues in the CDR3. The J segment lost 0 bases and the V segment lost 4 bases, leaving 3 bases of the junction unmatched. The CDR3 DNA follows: TGCAGCGTTGGGACAGGGGGGAACTCCTACGAGCAGTACTTC. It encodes CSVGTGGNSYEQYF.

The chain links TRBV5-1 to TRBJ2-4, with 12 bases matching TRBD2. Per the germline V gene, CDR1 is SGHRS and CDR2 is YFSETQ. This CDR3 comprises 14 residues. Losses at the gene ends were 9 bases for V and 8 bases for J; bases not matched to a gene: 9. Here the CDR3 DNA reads TGCGCCACCGCGACTAGCGGGAGTGGGGACATTCAGTACTTC. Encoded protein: CATATSGSGDIQYF.

The CDR3 DNA follows: TGTGCCAGCACCACCCGGAAGCGGGAGGTTGGCGGGGAGCTGTTTTTT. Residues: CASTTRKREVGGELFF. The rearrangement uses TRBV28 and TRBJ2-2; 9 bases match TRBD2. Germline lookup yields CDR1 MDHEN and CDR2 SYDVKM. The V segment lost 7 bases and the J segment 7 bases; nucleotides outside the gene matches: 13. This CDR3 contains 16 residues.

The CDR3 sequence: CASSIGQAGSQPQHF. The CDR3, as DNA: TGTGCCAGTAGTATAGGACAGGCAGGGTCTCAGCCCCAGCATTTT. The V call is TRBV19, the J call TRBJ1-5; D may be TRBD1 (6 bases). The CDR3 runs 15 residues. V was cut by 1 base and J by 6 bases, with 13 bases left in between. Germline CDR1 is LNHDA and CDR2 is SQIVND (reference sequence).

The CDR3: CAWSVRSSESDTQYF. The CDR3 DNA is TGTGCCTGGAGTGTACGGTCTAGCGAGTCGGATACGCAGTATTTT. V usage is TRBV30 and J usage is TRBJ2-3, with D tentatively TRBD2 (6 bases). The CDR3 covers 15 residues. The V gene's germline CDR1 is GTSNPN and CDR2 SVGIG (reference sequence). V lost 0 bases, J lost 6 bases, and 16 bases lay in between.

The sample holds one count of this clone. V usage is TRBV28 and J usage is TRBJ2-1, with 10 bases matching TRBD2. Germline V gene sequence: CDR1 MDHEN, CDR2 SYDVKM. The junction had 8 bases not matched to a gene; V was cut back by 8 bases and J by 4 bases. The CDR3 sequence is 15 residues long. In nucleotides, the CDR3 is TGTGCCAGCTGGGAGGCTAGCGGGAGTTACAATGAGCAGTTCTTC. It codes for CASWEASGSYNEQFF.

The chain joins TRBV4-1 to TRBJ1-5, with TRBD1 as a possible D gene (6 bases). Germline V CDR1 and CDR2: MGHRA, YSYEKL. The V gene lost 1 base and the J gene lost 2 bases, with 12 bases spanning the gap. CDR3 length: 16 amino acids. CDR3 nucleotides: TGCGCCAGCAGCCAAGGTTCAGGGGATGGCAATCAGCCCCAGCATTTT. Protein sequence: CASSQGSGDGNQPQHF.

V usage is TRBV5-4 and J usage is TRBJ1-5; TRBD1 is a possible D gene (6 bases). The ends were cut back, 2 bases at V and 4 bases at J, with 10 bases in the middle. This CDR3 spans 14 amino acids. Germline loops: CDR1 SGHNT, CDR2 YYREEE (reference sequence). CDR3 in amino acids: CASSFQGRNQPQHF. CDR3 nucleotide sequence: TGTGCCAGCAGCTTCCAGGGGCGAAATCAGCCCCAGCATTTT.

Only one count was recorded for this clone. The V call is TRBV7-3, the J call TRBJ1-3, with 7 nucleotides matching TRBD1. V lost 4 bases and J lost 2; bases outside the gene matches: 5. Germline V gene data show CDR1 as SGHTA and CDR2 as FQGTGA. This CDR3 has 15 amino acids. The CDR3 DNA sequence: TGTGCCAGCAGCTCGACAGGGAACGCTGGAAACACCATATATTTT. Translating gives CASSSTGNAGNTIYF.